This T cell receptor beta chain was captured in a study of T cells in women clearing cervical HPV infection. Findings and caveats of the study: Repertoire richness, not evenness, was significantly elevated in CIN3+ cases versus controls. Unknown T-cell numbers per sample may underlie the richness differences.

Only in-frame clones appear in the TCRdb table, and some are missing; sequencing was by immunoSEQ multiplex PCR. Here the sample table reports 20,000 to 25,000 clones. Remarks on this clone: Its antigen is unidentified. The read comes to an end 3 residues before the CDR3 does, leaving the germline J gene to fill in the end.

Germline V gene sequence: CDR1 SGHRS, CDR2 YFSETQ. Trimming shortened V by 0 bases and J by 0 bases, and 13 bases separated the two germline ends. This CDR3 has 17 amino acids. This sequence was found in a woman between 18 and 70 years old with a cervical HPV16 infection that either progressed to CIN3+ or cleared (not recorded which). The sample taken for sequencing was blood buffy coat. This chain joins TRBV5-1 and TRBJ2-1; no clear D. CDR3 DNA (partial): TGCGCCAGCAGCTTGGGTGGGCGCTATGGCTCCTACAATGAG. It specifies CASSLGGRYGSYNE. The entire CDR3 is CASSLGGRYGSYNEQFF.